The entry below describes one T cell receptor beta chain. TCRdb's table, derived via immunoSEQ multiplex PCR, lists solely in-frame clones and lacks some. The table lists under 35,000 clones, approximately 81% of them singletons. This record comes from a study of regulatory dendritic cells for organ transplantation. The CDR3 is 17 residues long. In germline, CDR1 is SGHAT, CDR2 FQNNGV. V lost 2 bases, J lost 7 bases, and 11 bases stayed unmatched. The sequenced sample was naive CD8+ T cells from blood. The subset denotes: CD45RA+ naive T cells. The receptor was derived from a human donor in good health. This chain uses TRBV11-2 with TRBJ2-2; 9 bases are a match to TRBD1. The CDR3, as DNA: TGTGCCAGCAGCTTAACAGGGGGCCCCTATGCCGGCGGGGAGCTGTTTTTT. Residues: CASSLTGGPYAGGELFF.